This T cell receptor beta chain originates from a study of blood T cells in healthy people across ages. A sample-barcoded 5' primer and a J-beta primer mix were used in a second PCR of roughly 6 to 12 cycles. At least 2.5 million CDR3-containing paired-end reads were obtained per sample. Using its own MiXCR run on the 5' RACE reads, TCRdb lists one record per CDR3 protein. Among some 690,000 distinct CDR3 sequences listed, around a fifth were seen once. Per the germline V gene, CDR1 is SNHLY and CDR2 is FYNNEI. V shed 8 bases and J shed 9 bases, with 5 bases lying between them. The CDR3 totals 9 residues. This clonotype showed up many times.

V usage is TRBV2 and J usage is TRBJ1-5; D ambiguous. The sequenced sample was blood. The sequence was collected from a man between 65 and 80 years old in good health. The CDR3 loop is CASGMPQHF. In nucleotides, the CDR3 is TGTGCCAGCGGAATGCCCCAGCATTTT.